The 17 T cell receptor beta chains listed next were all sequenced from one sample in a study of shared clonotypes between healthy human individuals. Using immunoSEQ multiplex PCR, the repertoire was profiled, and TCRdb retains in-frame clones only, with some absent. The sample shows roughly 500,000 clones, approximately 78% of them seen only once. The sample taken for sequencing was PBMCs. These receptors all come from a woman in her thirties or forties in good health. Some clones in this sample may be carry-over from other donors' samples.

Concerning this clone: The junction departs from germline at one end; a sequencing error may be responsible. The V and J genes are TRBV30 and TRBJ1-2, with a weak D call TRBD1 (5 bases). This CDR3 has 14 amino acids. Germline V CDR1 and CDR2: GTSNPN, SVGIG (reference sequence). The CDR3 DNA is TGTGCCTGGAGTCCGGGGGGGGATGACTATGGCTGCACCTTC. Its translation is CAWSPGGDDYGCTF. The entire variable domain, with the rest obtained from reference TRBV30 and TRBJ1-2, is as follows: SQTIHQWPATLVQPVGSPLSLECTVEGTSNPNLYWYRQAAGRGLQLLFYSVGIGQISSEVPQNLSASRPQDRQFILSSKKLLLSDSGFYLCAWSPGGDDYGCTFGSGTRLTVV.

This sequence joins TRBV14 and TRBJ1-4, with TRBD1 identical over 8 bases. Germline CDR1 SGHDN, CDR2 FVKESK. The trim removed 4 bases at V and 7 bases at J, leaving 11 bases unmatched. The CDR3 has 16 amino acids. The CDR3 coding sequence is TGTGCCAGCAGCCGTCGGGGGGCAGGGGGCCGTGAAAAACTGTTTTTT. Its translation is CASSRRGAGGREKLFF. The variable domain in full, completed from reference TRBV14 and TRBJ1-4, reads EAGVTQFPSHSVIEKGQTVTLRCDPISGHDNLYWYRRVMGKEIKFLLHFVKESKQDESGMPNNRFLAERTGGTYSTLKVQPAELEDSGVYFCASSRRGAGGREKLFFGSGTQLSVL.

This sequence joins TRBV2 and TRBJ1-4; TRBD1 matches 12 bases. Germline lookup yields CDR1 SNHLY and CDR2 FYNNEI. V was pared by 4 bases and J by 12 bases, with 12 bases of the junction left unmatched. The CDR3 totals 16 residues. The CDR3 nucleotides are TGTGCCAGCAGTGCCGGGACAGGGGGCAGCGTGAAGGAACTGTTTTTT. Translating it yields CASSAGTGGSVKELFF.

This clone was counted ten times or more. This rearrangement joins TRBV5-4 to TRBJ1-2; no definite D call. The CDR3 contains 12 residues. Germline V gene lookup returns CDR1 SGHNT and CDR2 YYREEE (reference sequence). Trimming removed 4 bases at V and 4 bases at J, with 8 bases between. DNA of the CDR3: TGTGCCAGCAGCGATAACATCTATGGCTACACCTTC. Protein product: CASSDNIYGYTF. Using reference TRBV5-4 and TRBJ1-2 for the parts outside the CDR3, the full variable domain is ETGVTQSPTHLIKTRGQQVTLRCSSQSGHNTVSWYQQALGQGPQFIFQYYREEENGRGNFPPRFSGLQFPNYSSELNVNALELDDSALYLCASSDNIYGYTFGSGTRLTVV.

J is TRBJ2-3 and V is TRBV6-4, with TRBD1 identical over 7 bases. The J segment lost 3 bases and the V segment lost 6 bases, leaving 3 bases of the junction unmatched. The germline gives CDR1 MRHNA, CDR2 SNTAGT. CDR3 size: 13 residues. The CDR3 spells CASSTGETDTQYF. CDR3 DNA sequence: TGTGCCAGCAGCACAGGGGAGACAGATACGCAGTATTTT.

The rearrangement joins TRBV28 to TRBJ2-3, with D possibly TRBD1 on 5 matching bases. The CDR3 has 14 residues. V was shortened by 8 bases and J by 1 base, with 13 bases between the two germline ends. Germline CDR1 MDHEN, CDR2 SYDVKM. CDR3 bases: TGTGCCAGCGCCCCGGGCAGGGGCACAGATACGCAGTATTTT. Translating it yields CASAPGRGTDTQYF. Filled out from reference TRBV28 and TRBJ2-3, the complete variable domain reads DVKVTQSSRYLVKRTGEKVFLECVQDMDHENMFWYRQDPGLGLRLIYFSYDVKMKEKGDIPEGYSVSREKKERFSLILESASTNQTSMYLCASAPGRGTDTQYFGPGTRLTVL.

The genes are TRBV29-1 and TRBJ2-6; tentative D call: TRBD1 (5 bases). Trimming stripped 7 bases from V and 4 bases from J, with 17 bases between. The CDR3 totals 15 residues. The germline V gene encodes CDR1 SQVTM and CDR2 ANQGSEA. The CDR3 DNA sequence: TGCAGCGCCATGGGGTCAGGGTCCGGGGCCAACGTCCTGACTTTC. Translating it yields CSAMGSGSGANVLTF.

The J gene is TRBJ2-1, the V gene TRBV2; 11 nucleotides align to TRBD2. Trimming removed 5 bases from V and 10 bases from J; junction bases left unmatched: 7. Looked up from germline, CDR1 is SNHLY and CDR2 is FYNNEI. This CDR3 region has 14 residues. CDR3 bases: TGTGCCAGCAGTATCGGGACTAGCGGAGTAGAGCAGTTCTTC. This translates into CASSIGTSGVEQFF. The full variable domain, in which reference TRBV2 and TRBJ2-1 provide the parts outside the CDR3, is EPEVTQTPSHQVTQMGQEVILRCVPISNHLYFYWYRQILGQKVEFLVSFYNNEISEKSEIFDDQFSVERPDGSNFTLKIRSTKLEDSAMYFCASSIGTSGVEQFFGPGTRLTVL.

This clone was seen more than once but under ten times. The chain carries TRBV27 and TRBJ1-5; tentatively, D is TRBD1 (6 bases). Germline V gives CDR1 MNHEY, CDR2 SMNVEV (reference sequence). Trimming removed 5 bases from V and 3 bases from J, with 11 bases in between. There are 14 residues in the CDR3. The CDR3 nucleotides read TGTGCCAGCAGTACGGGACACCCCAATCAGCCCCAGCATTTT. Its translation is CASSTGHPNQPQHF.

This clone was seen a single time. The chain couples TRBV7-6 to TRBJ2-7, with D perhaps being TRBD1 or TRBD2 (7 bases each). CDR1 and CDR2 (germline): SGHVS, FNYEAQ. CDR3 length equals 19 residues. The V gene lost 1 base and the J gene lost 0 bases, with 22 bases spanning the gap. The chain's CDR3 is CASSLVPGGPSGTSYEQYF. DNA for the CDR3: TGTGCCAGCAGCTTAGTTCCAGGGGGTCCTAGCGGAACCTCCTACGAGCAGTACTTC.

The rearrangement links TRBV7-2 to TRBJ2-1, with 7 bases aligning to TRBD2. Trimming at V came to 4 bases and at J to 5 bases, leaving 5 bases not matched to a gene. Germline assignment: CDR1 SGHTA and CDR2 FQGNSA. CDR3 length: 14 residues. The CDR3 here is CASSSDLADNEQFF. DNA of the CDR3: TGTGCCAGCAGCTCCGACCTAGCGGACAATGAGCAGTTCTTC.

V gene TRBV7-9 combines with J gene TRBJ2-1, with D unclear. The CDR3 totals 15 residues. Germline values: CDR1 SEHNR, CDR2 FQNEAQ (reference sequence). The V end lost 1 base, the J end lost 2 bases, and 9 bases lay between the germline ends. This CDR3 is CASSLGAPAYNEQFF. The CDR3 bases are TGTGCCAGCAGCTTAGGTGCCCCAGCCTACAATGAGCAGTTCTTC.

The V and J genes are TRBV29-1 and TRBJ2-3; 7 bases are a match to TRBD2. Germline values: CDR1 SQVTM, CDR2 ANQGSEA. CDR3 size: 11 residues. The V segment lost 6 bases and the J segment 11 bases; nucleotides outside the gene matches: 8. Here the CDR3 DNA reads TGCAGCGTCCTGGACGGGGGGAAGCAGTATTTT. It encodes CSVLDGGKQYF.

The chain joins TRBV30 to TRBJ1-5, with D uncertain. The CDR3 runs to 12 residues. V lost 3 bases to trimming and J lost 4 bases, with 7 bases between them. Germline V lookup: CDR1 GTSNPN, CDR2 SVGIG (reference sequence). The CDR3 loop is CAWSPGNQPQHF. The CDR3, as DNA: TGTGCCTGGAGCCCCGGTAATCAGCCCCAGCATTTT.

The gene calls are TRBV11-3 and TRBJ2-1; TRBD1 aligns across 7 bases. Germline V lookup: CDR1 SGHNT, CDR2 YENEEA. CDR3 size: 14 residues. J was trimmed by 6 bases and V by 5 bases; bases with no gene match: 7. The CDR3: CASSANRGPNEQFF. The DNA for the CDR3 is TGTGCCAGCAGCGCTAACAGGGGCCCCAATGAGCAGTTCTTC.

CDR3 amino acids: CASSSLAGGTGELFF. The CDR3 bases are TGTGCCAGCAGCTCCCTAGCGGGAGGAACCGGGGAGCTGTTTTTT. The rearrangement uses TRBV7-8 and TRBJ2-2; 11 bases match TRBD2. The CDR3 sequence is 15 residues long. The junction had 3 bases not matched to a gene; V was cut back by 4 bases and J by 5 bases. Germline V gene lookup returns CDR1 SGHVS and CDR2 FQNEAQ.

This clone showed up just a few times. This rearrangement joins TRBV5-6 to TRBJ1-5, with 7 bases lining up with TRBD1. J was trimmed by 3 bases and V by 0 bases; bases with no gene match: 6. The CDR3 is 16 amino acids. The germline gives CDR1 SGHDT, CDR2 YYEEEE. The CDR3, as DNA: TGTGCCAGCAGCTTGGGACAGGGACAGCCCAATCAGCCCCAGCATTTT. It specifies CASSLGQGQPNQPQHF.